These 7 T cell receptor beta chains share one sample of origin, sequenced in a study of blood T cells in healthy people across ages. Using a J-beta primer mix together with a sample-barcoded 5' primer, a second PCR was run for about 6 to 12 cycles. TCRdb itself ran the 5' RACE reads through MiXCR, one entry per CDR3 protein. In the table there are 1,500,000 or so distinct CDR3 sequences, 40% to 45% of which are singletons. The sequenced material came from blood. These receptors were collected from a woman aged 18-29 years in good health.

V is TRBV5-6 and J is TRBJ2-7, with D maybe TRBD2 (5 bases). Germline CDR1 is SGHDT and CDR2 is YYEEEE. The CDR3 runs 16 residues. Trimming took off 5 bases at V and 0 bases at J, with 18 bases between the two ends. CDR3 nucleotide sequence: TGTGCCAGCAGGCTTTACGGAGGATGGAGCTCCTACGAGCAGTACTTC. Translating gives CASRLYGGWSSYEQYF. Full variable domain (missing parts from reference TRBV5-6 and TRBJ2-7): DAGVTQSPTHLIKTRGQQVTLRCSPKSGHDTVSWYQQALGQGPQFIFQYYEEEERQRGNFPDRFSGHQFPNYSSELNVNALLLGDSALYLCASRLYGGWSSYEQYFGPGTRLTVT.

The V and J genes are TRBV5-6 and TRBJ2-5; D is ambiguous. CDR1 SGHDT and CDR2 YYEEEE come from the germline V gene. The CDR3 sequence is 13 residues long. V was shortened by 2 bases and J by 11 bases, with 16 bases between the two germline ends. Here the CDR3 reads CASSFFSNNEQYF. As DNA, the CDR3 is TGTGCCAGCAGCTTCTTCAGTAACAATGAGCAGTACTTC.

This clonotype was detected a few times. In DNA, the CDR3 is TGTGCCAGCAGCCCGCGACTAGCGGGGGTTGATACGCAGTATTTT. Protein product: CASSPRLAGVDTQYF. The chain links TRBV9 to TRBJ2-3; 12 bases agree with TRBD2. The V gene end was trimmed by 4 bases and the J gene end by 6 bases; junction bases not matched to a gene: 6. Germline V gene data show CDR1 as SGDLS and CDR2 as YYNGEE. The CDR3 runs to 15 residues.

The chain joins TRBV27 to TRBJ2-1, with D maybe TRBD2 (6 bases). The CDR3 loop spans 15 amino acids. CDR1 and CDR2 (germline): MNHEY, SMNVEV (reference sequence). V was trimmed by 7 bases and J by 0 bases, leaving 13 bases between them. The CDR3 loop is CASTASSDSYNEQFF. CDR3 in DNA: TGTGCCAGCACCGCGTCTAGCGACTCCTACAATGAGCAGTTCTTC.

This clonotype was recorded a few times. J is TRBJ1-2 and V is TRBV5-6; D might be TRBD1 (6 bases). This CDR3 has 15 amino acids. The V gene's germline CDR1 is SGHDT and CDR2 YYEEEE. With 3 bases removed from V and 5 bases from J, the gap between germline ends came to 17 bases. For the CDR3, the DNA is TGTGCCAGCAGCTCTCCGTCAGGGGCCTATTATGGCTACACCTTC. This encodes CASSSPSGAYYGYTF.

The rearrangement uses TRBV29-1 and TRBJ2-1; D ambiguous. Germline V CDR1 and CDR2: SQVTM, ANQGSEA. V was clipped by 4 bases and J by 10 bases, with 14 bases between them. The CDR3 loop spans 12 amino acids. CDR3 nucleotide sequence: TGCAGCGTTGCATGGCAGTCCTACGAGCAGTTCTTC. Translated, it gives CSVAWQSYEQFF.

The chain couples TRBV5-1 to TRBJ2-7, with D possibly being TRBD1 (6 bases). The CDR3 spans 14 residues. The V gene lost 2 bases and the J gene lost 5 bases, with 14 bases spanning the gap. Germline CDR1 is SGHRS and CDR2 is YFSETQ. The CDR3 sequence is CASSFDGGLDEQYF. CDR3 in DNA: TGCGCCAGCAGCTTTGATGGGGGCCTGGACGAGCAGTACTTC.